This note documents a single TCR beta chain sequence. Its specificity is not known. Primers: 60 Vbeta forward and 13 Jbeta reverse. Data came from immunoSEQ multiplex PCR; TCRdb stores just in-frame clones and leaves some out. The table lists about 190,000 clones, roughly four fifths of them singletons, with around 1.7% in the top ten. The record originates from a study of cytomegalovirus exposure and HLA in healthy donors. General observations from the study: A later analysis associated about 18,000 TCR beta sequences with HLA alleles at a 0.05 false discovery rate.

The receptor's source is a young woman in good health and CMV-seronegative. The sequenced sample consisted of PBMCs.

The CDR3 DNA reads TGTGCCAGCGGTTTACAGCTACAAGAGACCCAGTACTTC. Protein sequence: CASGLQLQETQYF. The chain has TRBV6-6 and TRBJ2-5; D not resolved. Germline assignment: CDR1 MNHNY and CDR2 SVGAGI (reference sequence). This CDR3 contains 13 residues. The V end was cut by 8 bases, the J end by 2 bases, with 12 bases between.